These T cell receptor beta chains were read from a single sample in a study of blood T cell repertoires in COVID-19. Only in-frame clones appear in the TCRdb table, and some are missing; sequencing was by immunoSEQ multiplex PCR. The table records roughly 97,000 clones, over 75% of them present only once. The sample taken for sequencing was peripheral blood. Every receptor here comes from a human donor in a cohort sampled during active COVID-19. Both conserved end residues are part of each CDR3. A D gene is named only where the DNA matches it firmly. Only some rows state a clone size, as once, few, many or a class for expanded clones.

V	size	D	J	CDR3	DNA
TRBV21-1	.	.	TRBJ2-3	CASSSSPTGRADTQYF	TGTGCCAGCAGCAGCAGTCCTACAGGTCGGGCAGATACGCAGTATTTT
TRBV4-2	.	TRBD2	TRBJ2-2	CASSQGAGGPDTGELFF	TGTGCCAGCAGCCAAGGAGCGGGAGGGCCGGACACCGGGGAGCTGTTTTTT
TRBV20-1	.	TRBD1	TRBJ1-1	CSARQGPEAFF	TGCAGTGCTCGACAGGGCCCTGAAGCTTTCTTT
TRBV4-2	.	.	TRBJ1-4	CASSQDVAGANEKLFF	TGTGCCAGCAGCCAAGACGTGGCAGGGGCTAATGAAAAACTGTTTTTT
TRBV28	.	.	TRBJ1-2	CASSFEGFGYTF	TGTGCCAGCAGTTTTGAGGGCTTTGGCTACACCTTC
TRBV29-1	few	.	TRBJ2-7	CSATSPSRQYF	TGCAGCGCTACTAGCCCCAGTCGGCAGTACTTC
TRBV4-3	few	.	TRBJ2-3	CASSLSLANTQYF	TGCGCCAGCAGCCTAAGCCTTGCAAATACGCAGTATTTT
TRBV3-1/TRBV3-2	.	.	TRBJ1-1	CASSQGRITEAFF	TGTGCCAGCAGCCAGGGGAGGATCACTGAAGCTTTCTTT
TRBV23-1	.	.	TRBJ1-1	CARCAGWTEAFF	TGCGCCCGCTGCGCGGGATGGACTGAAGCTTTCTTT
TRBV11-2	.	.	TRBJ2-2	CASSSSATNTGELFF	TGTGCCAGCAGCTCCAGCGCTACGAACACCGGGGAGCTGTTTTTT
TRBV3-1/TRBV3-2	.	.	TRBJ2-7	CASSQVRRARYSYEQYF	TGTGCCAGCAGCCAAGTTCGCCGAGCGAGATACTCCTACGAGCAGTACTTC
TRBV12-3/TRBV12-4	once	.	TRBJ2-3	CASTLNQGKQYF	TGTGCCAGCACCTTAAACCAGGGGAAACAGTATTTT
TRBV9	.	TRBD2	TRBJ2-5	CASSVGASGEETQYF	TGTGCCAGCAGCGTAGGGGCTAGCGGGGAAGAGACCCAGTACTTC
TRBV6-5	.	.	TRBJ2-7	CASSYSRFYEQYF	TGTGCCAGCAGTTACTCCAGGTTCTACGAGCAGTACTTC
TRBV7-2	.	.	TRBJ2-7	CASSPTRGGGNEQYF	TGTGCCAGCAGCCCTACCCGGGGAGGGGGGAACGAGCAGTACTTC
TRBV7-9	.	.	TRBJ2-5	CASSFGEGETQYF	TGTGCCAGCAGCTTCGGAGAGGGAGAGACCCAGTACTTC
TRBV9	.	.	TRBJ2-2	CASSPRGSPNTGELFF	TGTGCCAGCAGCCCCCGCGGTAGCCCAAACACCGGGGAGCTGTTTTTT
TRBV5-1	.	.	TRBJ1-2	CASSLVVMGARGYGYTF	TGCGCCAGCAGCTTGGTGGTTATGGGGGCCCGGGGCTATGGCTACACCTTC